This entry lists 17 T cell receptor beta chains sequenced from one sample in a study of CD8+ T cells in alopecia areata. The treatment: oral pan-JAK inhibitor, 5-10 mg twice daily. Extracted RNA was reverse transcribed, and the resulting cDNA served as sequencing template. Generated by immunoSEQ multiplex PCR, the TCRdb table keeps only in-frame clones and is missing some. The repertoire holds approximately 200,000 clones, more than 55% seen once, with around 0.69% in the top ten. This sample comprised CD4+ T cells sorted from blood, obtained at week 4, from a patient treated with tofacitinib. Receptors were obtained from a human donor with alopecia areata.

The V and J genes are TRBV1 and TRBJ1-2. TRBV1 constitutes a pseudogene. This CDR3 contains 14 residues. CDR3 nucleotide sequence: TGCACCAGCAGCCGATCCGGGTTGGACGCTGGCTACACCTTC. Its translation: CTSSRSGLDAGYTF.

The sample holds a few counts of this clone. The rearrangement joins TRBV7-2 to TRBJ2-2; tentative D call: TRBD2 (6 bases). The CDR3 length is 18 residues. Germline assignment: CDR1 SGHTA and CDR2 FQGNSA. The V end lost 3 bases, the J end lost 2 bases, and 19 bases lay between the germline ends. The CDR3 here is CASSFGSGVNTNTGELFF. CDR3 nucleotide sequence: TGTGCCAGCAGCTTCGGGAGTGGGGTTAATACAAACACCGGGGAGCTGTTTTTT.

The rearrangement uses TRBV7-9 and TRBJ1-4; TRBD1 agrees at 8 bases. CDR1 and CDR2 (germline): SEHNR, FQNEAQ (reference sequence). There are 15 residues in the CDR3. Trimming cost V 5 bases and J 8 bases; bases outside gene matches: 10. The CDR3 nucleotides read TGTGCCAGCAGCCCAGGGGACAGGCGTCACGAAAAACTGTTTTTT. Translated: CASSPGDRRHEKLFF.

The rearrangement uses TRBV27 and TRBJ1-1, with D perhaps matching TRBD1 (5 bases). The CDR3 length is 15 residues. V lost 3 bases to trimming and J lost 0 bases, with 11 bases between them. Germline V lookup: CDR1 MNHEY, CDR2 SMNVEV (reference sequence). The CDR3, as DNA: TGTGCCAGCAGTTTGGGACCGTTCCTGAACACTGAAGCTTTCTTT. The encoded protein is CASSLGPFLNTEAFF.

The chain is built from TRBV11-1 and TRBJ2-3, with 11 positions matching TRBD2. The CDR3 has 15 residues. Trimming took 5 bases from V and 2 from J; bases not matched to a gene: 3. Germline CDR1 is SGHAT and CDR2 is FQDESV (reference sequence). The CDR3 DNA follows: TGTGCCAGCAGCCAACTAGCGGGAGCCACAGATACGCAGTATTTT. Encoded protein: CASSQLAGATDTQYF.

This sequence joins TRBV7-2 and TRBJ1-5, with no clear D. CDR3 length: 13 amino acids. The V and J ends lost 2 bases and 4 bases respectively, with 6 bases between them. Germline-derived CDR1 and CDR2 are SGHTA and FQGNSA. The CDR3: CASSLWQNQPQHF. The CDR3 coding sequence is TGTGCCAGCAGCTTATGGCAGAATCAGCCCCAGCATTTT.

Concerning this clone itself: The sample carries other DNA sequences with the same CDR3. The chain's CDR3 is CASSLASGRETQYF. The CDR3 DNA reads as TGCGCCAGCAGCTTAGCTTCTGGGAGAGAGACCCAGTACTTC. The rearrangement links TRBV5-1 to TRBJ2-5; perhaps TRBD2 as D (5 bases). The CDR3 is 14 residues long. V shed 2 bases and J shed 4 bases, with 12 bases lying between them. Germline V gene data show CDR1 as SGHRS and CDR2 as YFSETQ.

Only a few counts were recorded for this clone. The chain employs TRBV19 and TRBJ1-5; perhaps TRBD1 as D (6 bases). V was clipped by 6 bases and J by 7 bases, with 13 bases between them. Germline V gene data show CDR1 as LNHDA and CDR2 as SQIVND (reference sequence). The CDR3 is 13 residues long. The CDR3 region has the DNA TGTGCCAGTAGCCTGGACAGATCGCAGCCCCAGCATTTT. Encoded protein: CASSLDRSQPQHF.

This clone was seen a single time. Here the CDR3 reads CASRDSGNQPQHF. CDR3 sequence (DNA): TGTGCCAGCAGGGACAGTGGCAATCAGCCCCAGCATTTT. This chain links TRBV2 with TRBJ1-5; a weak D match, TRBD1 (6 bases). Trimming stripped 6 bases from V and 2 bases from J, with 8 bases between. The CDR3 is made up of 13 amino acids. Germline lookup yields CDR1 SNHLY and CDR2 FYNNEI.

This chain uses TRBV6-5 with TRBJ2-7, with a tentative D call TRBD1 (6 bases). Germline assignment: CDR1 MNHEY and CDR2 SVGAGI. This CDR3 region has 14 residues. V was shortened by 7 bases and J by 2 bases, with 15 bases between the two germline ends. CDR3 in amino acids: CASTPTGGTYEQYF. The DNA for the CDR3 is TGTGCCAGCACCCCGACAGGAGGTACCTACGAGCAGTACTTC.

In its sample, this clone was seen a few times. This chain links TRBV7-2 with TRBJ2-5; D assignment may be TRBD1 or TRBD2 (7 bases each). The germline V gene encodes CDR1 SGHTA and CDR2 FQGNSA. Trimming took off 4 bases at V and 5 bases at J, with 14 bases between the two ends. The CDR3 consists of 14 residues. The CDR3 nucleotides read TGTGCCAGCAGCTCAGGGGGGGCCTTGGAGACCCAGTACTTC. Translated, it gives CASSSGGALETQYF.

J is TRBJ2-1 and V is TRBV5-1; D not certain. Deletions cut 0 bases from V and 10 bases from J, with 14 bases between. The germline V gene has CDR1 SGHRS and CDR2 YFSETQ. The CDR3 has 14 amino acids. In DNA form, the CDR3 reads TGCGCCAGCAGCTTGGTACACAACCGTGGAGAGCAGTTCTTC. As protein: CASSLVHNRGEQFF.

In the case of this clone: The sample holds other DNA sequences that translate to the same CDR3. This chain links TRBV5-1 with TRBJ2-5; D remains unclear. The germline CDR1 and CDR2 sequences are SGHRS and YFSETQ. V shed 0 bases and J shed 2 bases, with 8 bases lying between them. The CDR3 loop spans 14 amino acids. The CDR3 protein is CASSLGGPQETQYF. Here the CDR3 DNA reads TGCGCCAGCAGCTTGGGAGGTCCTCAAGAGACCCAGTACTTC. The full variable domain, completed using reference TRBV5-1 and TRBJ2-5, is KAGVTQTPRYLIKTRGQQVTLSCSPISGHRSVSWYQQTPGQGLQFLFEYFSETQRNKGNFPGRFSGRQFSNSRSEMNVSTLELGDSALYLCASSLGGPQETQYFGPGTRLLVL.

V and J are TRBV20-1 and TRBJ2-5; D gene unclear. Germline V gene sequence: CDR1 DFQATT, CDR2 SNEGSKA (reference sequence). V was cut by 6 bases and J by 2 bases, with 1 base left in between. The CDR3 runs 9 residues. The CDR3 here is CSAQETQYF. CDR3 DNA: TGCAGTGCGCAAGAGACCCAGTACTTC.

This rearrangement joins TRBV5-1 to TRBJ2-3, with D possibly being TRBD1 (6 bases). V lost 4 bases and J lost 0, with 15 bases in between. The CDR3 is 16 amino acids. Germline CDR1 SGHRS, CDR2 YFSETQ. In DNA, the CDR3 is TGCGCCAGCAGCAGAAGATCGGGACAAAGCACAGATACGCAGTATTTT. Encoded protein: CASSRRSGQSTDTQYF.

CDR3 coding DNA: TGTGCCAGCTCACCACGTGGCGGGAGGGCCGGGTACGAGCAGTACTTC. Amino acids: CASSPRGGRAGYEQYF. The chain links TRBV18 to TRBJ2-7; TRBD2 agrees at 9 bases. The V gene end was trimmed by 1 base and the J gene end by 4 bases; junction bases not matched to a gene: 8. Looked up from germline, CDR1 is KGHSH and CDR2 is LQKENI. This CDR3 is built from 16 residues.

The rearrangement joins TRBV7-8 to TRBJ2-7; TRBD2 aligns across 8 bases. V was pared by 0 bases and J by 4 bases, with 11 bases of the junction left unmatched. The CDR3 sequence is 17 residues long. Germline-derived CDR1 and CDR2 are SGHVS and FQNEAQ. CDR3 nucleotides: TGTGCCAGCAGCTTAGCTCCCCCTGCGGGAGGTCGGTACGAGCAGTACTTC. Residues: CASSLAPPAGGRYEQYF.